This TCR beta chain was captured in a study of T cell responses to AZD1222 COVID-19 vaccine. TCRdb's copy holds only in-frame clones and misses some; the assay was immunoSEQ multiplex PCR. In the table there are approximately 180,000 clones, 88% of which are singletons. This clone was found once. The CDR3 consists of 13 residues. Per germline, CDR1 SGHTA and CDR2 FQGTGA. Trimming took off 4 bases at V and 9 bases at J, with 13 bases between the two ends. The specimen was peripheral blood, collected 28 days after the second AZD1222 dose. The chain joins TRBV7-3 to TRBJ2-1; no clear D gene. This receptor was obtained from an adult who received the AZD1222 COVID-19 vaccine. CDR3 bases: TGTGCCAGCAGCTCTCCTCCGAGGACTGAGCAGTTCTTC. This translates into CASSSPPRTEQFF.